Detailed here is one T cell receptor (beta chain). What antigen it recognizes has not been identified. Base qualities are not recorded, but no much larger clone differs from it by a single base. The CDR3 runs 14 residues from the cysteine to the phenylalanine. This entry keeps only the CDR3 DNA: 42 bases, framed from base 1. V and J are trimmed by 1 base and 7 bases, and the gene matches miss 2 bases of the junction. From the germline V gene, CDR1 is SGHDT and CDR2 is YYEEEE. The data stem from a study of blood T cell repertoires in COVID-19 (dated by TCRdb to about 2020). Some background on the complete study: Collaborator samples came from the United States, Italy and Spain and covered acute and convalescent phases of COVID-19. The material from the prospective study consisted of cDNA or gDNA derived from T cells, B-cell-depleted T cells, or PBMCs. Deeply sampled blood TCRbeta repertoires from subjects exposed to, actively infected with, or recovered from COVID-19 were included in the dataset. The repertoires were released in a freely available public database meant as a resource for research on the immune response to SARS-CoV-2. The samples were drawn from the first 160 participants of the ongoing ImmuneRACE study and from more than 1,000 subjects provided by 6 global collaborators. Sample metadata almost always included a de-identified subject ID, COVID-19 status, age in years and sex. HLA class I and class II types, where available, came from metadata supplied by the sample provider rather than from assay-based typing.

TCRbeta CDR3 regions were amplified from genomic DNA by means of the immunoSEQ Assay, a bias-controlled multiplex PCR. As for the original processing: Within the assay, amplification of reference gene primers was used to estimate how many nucleated cells each sample contained. Sequence reads were collapsed and filtered to measure the absolute abundance of every unique TCRbeta CDR3 rearrangement. Productive Simpson clonality was computed per sample as the square root of Simpson's diversity index over productive rearrangements. TCRdb took this table from immuneACCESS and kept in-frame rearrangements with V and J called. Such tables lack part of the clones; where checked against another copy, unresolved V genes explain under half of the gap, and the rest is unexplained. Clonal size and the V and J genes are those of that table, whereas D and trimming came from the DNA. Across this sample there are approximately 50,000 clones, with approximately 86% seen only once. The ten largest clones add up to 2.5% to 3.5% of the sample.

The collaborating institutions used their own protocols to collect whole blood in K2EDTA tubes. For TCRbeta analysis, collaborators shipped samples as frozen whole blood, isolated PBMCs, or DNA extracted from either of those sample types. Study-level results and caveats: The quantity of clinical and demographic metadata differed by source and by participant and was supplied without curation.

The sequence joins TRBV5-6 to TRBJ2-7; TRBD2 agrees with 13 junctional bases. Sequencing input: peripheral blood. The clonotype comes from a woman of 80 years or more with acute or convalescent COVID-19. CDR3 reads: CASSLRGLAGEQYF. The nucleotides are TGTGCCAGCAGCTTGCGGGGACTAGCGGGGGAGCAGTACTTC.